This TCR beta chain was sequenced for a study of lymphopenia after photon versus proton radiotherapy. Points from the study as a whole: Proton therapy kept repertoires fairly stable, unlike photons, which gained effector/memory cells.

CDR1 and CDR2 (germline): SNHLY, FYNNEI. The CDR3 is 17 residues long. V lost 5 bases, J lost 0 bases, and 12 bases stayed unmatched. The protocol was immunoSEQ multiplex PCR, while the TCRdb copy is restricted to in-frame clones and leaves out a portion. The data contain 55,000 to 70,000 clones, around 90% of them singletons. About this clone: Its antigen is undetermined.

The source of this sequence is a woman in her 70s with pancreatic cancer. This sequence joins TRBV2 and TRBJ1-1; 7 nucleotides line up with TRBD1. Sequences were derived from peripheral blood, sampled from a patient treated with photon-based radiotherapy. The CDR3 protein is CASSPKAPGTVNTEAFF. The CDR3 DNA follows: TGTGCCAGCAGTCCAAAAGCCCCCGGGACAGTGAACACTGAAGCTTTCTTT.